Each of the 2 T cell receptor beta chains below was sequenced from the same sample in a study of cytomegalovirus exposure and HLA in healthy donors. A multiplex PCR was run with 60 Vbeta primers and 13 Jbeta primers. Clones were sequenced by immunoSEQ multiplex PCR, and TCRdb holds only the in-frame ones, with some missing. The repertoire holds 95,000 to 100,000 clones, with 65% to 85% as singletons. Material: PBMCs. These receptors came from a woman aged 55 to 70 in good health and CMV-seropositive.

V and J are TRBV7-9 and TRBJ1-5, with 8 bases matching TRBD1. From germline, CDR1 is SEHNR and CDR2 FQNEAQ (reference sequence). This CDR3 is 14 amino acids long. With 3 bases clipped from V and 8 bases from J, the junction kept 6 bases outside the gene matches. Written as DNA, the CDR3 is TGTGCCAGCAGCTTGGGACAGGTGGTCGAGCCCCAGCATTTT. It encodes CASSLGQVVEPQHF.

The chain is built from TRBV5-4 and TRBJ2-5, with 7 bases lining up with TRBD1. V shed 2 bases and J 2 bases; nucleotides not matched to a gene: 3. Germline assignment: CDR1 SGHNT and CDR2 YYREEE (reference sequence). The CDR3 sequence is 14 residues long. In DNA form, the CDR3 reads TGTGCCAGCAGCTTCGGGACAGAGCAAGAGACCCAGTACTTC. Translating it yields CASSFGTEQETQYF.